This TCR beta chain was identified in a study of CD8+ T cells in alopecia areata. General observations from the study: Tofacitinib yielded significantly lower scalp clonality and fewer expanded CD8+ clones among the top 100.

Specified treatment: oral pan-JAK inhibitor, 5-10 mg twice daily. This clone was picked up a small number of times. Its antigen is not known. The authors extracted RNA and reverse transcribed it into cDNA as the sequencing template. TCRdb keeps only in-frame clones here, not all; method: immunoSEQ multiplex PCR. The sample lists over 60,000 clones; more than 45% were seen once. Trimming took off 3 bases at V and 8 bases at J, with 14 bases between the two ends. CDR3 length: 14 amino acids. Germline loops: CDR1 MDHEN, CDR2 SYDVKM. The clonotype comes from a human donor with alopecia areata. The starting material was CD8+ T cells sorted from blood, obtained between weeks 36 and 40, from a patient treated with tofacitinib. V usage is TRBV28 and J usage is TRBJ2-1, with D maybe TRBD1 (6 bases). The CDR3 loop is CASSLRRGGHEQFF. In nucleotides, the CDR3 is TGTGCCAGCAGTTTGCGCAGGGGCGGGCATGAGCAGTTCTTC.